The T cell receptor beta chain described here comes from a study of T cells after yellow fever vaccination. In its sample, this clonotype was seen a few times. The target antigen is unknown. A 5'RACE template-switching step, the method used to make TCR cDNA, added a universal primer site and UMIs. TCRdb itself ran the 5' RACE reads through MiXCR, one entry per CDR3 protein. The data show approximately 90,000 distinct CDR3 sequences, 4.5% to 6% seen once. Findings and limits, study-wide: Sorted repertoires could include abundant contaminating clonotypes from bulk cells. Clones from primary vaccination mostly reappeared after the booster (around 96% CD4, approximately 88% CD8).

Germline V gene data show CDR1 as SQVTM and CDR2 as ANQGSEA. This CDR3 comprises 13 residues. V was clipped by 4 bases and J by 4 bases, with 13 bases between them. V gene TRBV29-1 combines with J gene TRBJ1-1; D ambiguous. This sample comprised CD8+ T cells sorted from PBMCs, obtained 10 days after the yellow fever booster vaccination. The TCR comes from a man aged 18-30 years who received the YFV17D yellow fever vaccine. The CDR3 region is CSVGGELSTEAFF. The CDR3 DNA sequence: TGCAGCGTTGGCGGGGAATTGAGCACTGAAGCTTTCTTT.